This T cell receptor beta chain was documented in a study of T cell responses to AZD1222 COVID-19 vaccine. As for this clone: Its antigen is currently unknown.

Study-wide results and caveats: There were vaccine-associated CD4 TCRs across spike, dominant at 160-218 and 743-854. At baseline, seropositivity was found in only five or six AZD1222 recipients.

The CDR3 covers 17 residues. The germline V gene has CDR1 SGHRS and CDR2 YFSETQ. The V end was cut by 1 base, the J end by 3 bases, with 19 bases between. Profiling relied on immunoSEQ multiplex PCR, and the TCRdb table lists in-frame clones only, not all of them. The sample has 150,000 to 200,000 clones; about nine tenths are singletons. The chain combines TRBV5-1 with TRBJ1-2, with D perhaps TRBD1 (5 bases). The sample consisted of peripheral blood, taken on day 0 of AZD1222 vaccination. The sequence came from an adult in good health. This chain's CDR3 is CASSLFAGEGLDYGYTF. The CDR3 DNA sequence: TGCGCCAGCAGCTTGTTCGCTGGAGAGGGGCTCGACTATGGCTACACCTTC.